This T cell receptor beta chain was sequenced in a study of blood T cell repertoires in COVID-19. About the study: The United States, Italy and Spain were the sources of the acute and convalescent COVID-19 samples.

Original processing methods: Amplification with reference gene primers provided the estimates of nucleated cell counts. This table comes from immunoSEQ multiplex PCR, and its TCRdb copy is limited to in-frame clones, with some not included. V, J and clone size derive from that table, while D and trimming were established from the DNA sequence. Of 55,000 to 75,000 clones in the sample, around 80% were seen once. CDR3 length: 17 amino acids. Trimming cost V 2 bases and J 0 bases, with 13 bases left between them. Per the germline V gene, CDR1 is SGHVS and CDR2 is FNYEAQ. Only one count was recorded for this clone.

This chain connects TRBV7-6 to TRBJ1-4, with unresolved D. The clonotype was recovered from a man older than 75 with acute or convalescent COVID-19. The sample comprised peripheral blood. DNA of the CDR3: TGTGCCAGCAGCTTACCCCAAGAGGGTGCAACTAATGAAAAACTGTTTTTT. It specifies CASSLPQEGATNEKLFF. Full variable domain (outside the CDR3, taken from reference TRBV7-6 and TRBJ1-4): GAGVSQSPRYKVTKRGQDVALRCDPISGHVSLYWYRQALGQGPEFLTYFNYEAQQDKSGLPNDRFSAERPEGSISTLTIQRTEQRDSAMYRCASSLPQEGATNEKLFFGSGTQLSVL.